The 22 T cell receptor beta chains below all came from one sample that was sequenced in a study of PD-L1 blockade in urothelial cancer. TCRdb's table, derived via immunoSEQ multiplex PCR, lists solely in-frame clones and lacks some. The table records around 130,000 clones, approximately 84% of them present only once. Time point of the sample: pretreatment peripheral blood. Sequenced here: PBMCs, sampled around atezolizumab (anti-PD-L1) treatment. These receptors all stem from a man aged 50-59 years with urothelial cancer.

The rearrangement uses TRBV7-9 and TRBJ2-1; TRBD2 agrees at 7 bases. After removal of 2 bases from V and 4 bases from J, the junction contained 5 bases not matched to a gene. The CDR3 is made up of 15 amino acids. Germline V lookup: CDR1 SEHNR, CDR2 FQNEAQ (reference sequence). The CDR3 nucleotides read TGTGCCAGCAGCTTAACCAGCGGGAATTACAATGAGCAGTTCTTC. It yields the protein CASSLTSGNYNEQFF.

The chain recombines TRBV9 with TRBJ1-5, with a possible D match to TRBD1 (5 bases). Germline values: CDR1 SGDLS, CDR2 YYNGEE. Trimming removed 1 base from V and 9 bases from J, with 14 bases in between. The CDR3 spans 14 residues. The CDR3 protein is CASSVQGSVGPQHF. In nucleotides, the CDR3 is TGTGCCAGCAGCGTACAGGGCTCGGTGGGGCCCCAGCATTTT.

The chain employs TRBV6-4 and TRBJ2-6; the D is unclear. CDR3 size: 14 residues. Germline V lookup: CDR1 MRHNA, CDR2 SNTAGT. V shed 5 bases and J shed 0 bases, with 5 bases lying between them. The CDR3 DNA reads TGTGCCAGCAGTCCAGACTCTGGGGCCAACGTCCTGACTTTC. It specifies CASSPDSGANVLTF.

This chain connects TRBV2 to TRBJ2-5; tentatively, D is TRBD1 (5 bases). Trimming took 6 bases from V and 3 from J, leaving 11 bases between them. The CDR3 is 13 amino acids. Germline V gene data show CDR1 as SNHLY and CDR2 as FYNNEI. CDR3 sequence reads: CASSSRVEETQYF. For the CDR3, the DNA is TGTGCCAGCAGCAGCAGGGTTGAAGAGACCCAGTACTTC.

The chain couples TRBV7-3 to TRBJ1-5, with a weak D call TRBD1 (5 bases). The CDR3 consists of 15 residues. V was pared by 2 bases and J by 9 bases, with 17 bases between. The germline V gene encodes CDR1 SGHTA and CDR2 FQGTGA. In nucleotides, the CDR3 is TGTGCCAGCAGCTTAGGGGTTTCGGGGGGACCGCCCCAGCATTTT. Amino acid sequence: CASSLGVSGGPPQHF.

The chain employs TRBV29-1 and TRBJ2-5, with TRBD1 as a possible D gene (5 bases). The CDR3 is 13 residues long. The V gene's germline CDR1 is SQVTM and CDR2 ANQGSEA. V lost 3 bases to trimming and J lost 2 bases, with 10 bases between them. CDR3 amino acids: CSVDDRSQETQYF. The CDR3, as DNA: TGCAGCGTTGACGACAGATCGCAAGAGACCCAGTACTTC.

This sequence joins TRBV19 and TRBJ1-2, with TRBD1 as a possible D gene (6 bases). The CDR3 length is 13 residues. V gave up 4 bases and J gave up 4 bases, with 10 bases separating them. Per germline, CDR1 LNHDA and CDR2 SQIVND (reference sequence). The CDR3, as DNA: TGTGCCAGTAGTACCGGACAGTCCTATGGCTACACCTTC. Translation gives CASSTGQSYGYTF.

The sample holds one count of this clone. One end of the junction fails to match germline, which may point to a read error. The J gene is TRBJ2-5, the V gene TRBV7-7; 9 bases agree with TRBD1. The CDR3 runs to 14 residues. Germline CDR1 and CDR2: SSHAT and FNYEAQ (reference sequence). The DNA of the CDR3 is TGTGCTAGCAGCCAGGGGACAGGGCAAGAGACCCAGTACTTC. The encoded protein is CASSQGTGQETQYF.

The rearrangement joins TRBV5-1 to TRBJ2-6; 7 positions agree with TRBD1. Germline CDR1 SGHRS, CDR2 YFSETQ. CDR3 length: 18 residues. V lost 4 bases and J lost 4; bases outside the gene matches: 14. The CDR3 here is CASSPETGNPPGANVLTF. Here the CDR3 DNA reads TGCGCCAGCAGCCCTGAGACAGGGAACCCCCCCGGGGCCAACGTCCTGACTTTC. The variable domain in full, completed from reference TRBV5-1 and TRBJ2-6, reads KAGVTQTPRYLIKTRGQQVTLSCSPISGHRSVSWYQQTPGQGLQFLFEYFSETQRNKGNFPGRFSGRQFSNSRSEMNVSTLELGDSALYLCASSPETGNPPGANVLTFGAGSRLTVL.

V and J are TRBV7-6 and TRBJ2-7; possible D gene TRBD1, 6 bases. Trimming pared 6 bases from V and 3 bases from J, leaving 15 bases between. CDR3 size: 14 residues. Germline V gene sequence: CDR1 SGHVS, CDR2 FNYEAQ. In DNA, the CDR3 is TGTGCCAGCAGTCCTGGACAGAACCGCTACGAGCAGTACTTC. Encoded protein: CASSPGQNRYEQYF.

This chain connects TRBV2 to TRBJ2-7; D may be TRBD1 (6 bases). The CDR3 extends over 11 amino acids. V lost 7 bases, J lost 5 bases, and 9 bases lay in between. CDR1 and CDR2 from the germline V gene are SNHLY and FYNNEI. The CDR3 DNA follows: TGTGCCAGCAACAGGGCCGACGAGCAGTACTTC. This codes for CASNRADEQYF.

The gene calls are TRBV28 and TRBJ2-7; D remains unclear. The V and J ends lost 3 bases and 3 bases respectively, with 15 bases between them. The CDR3 is made up of 15 amino acids. Germline-derived CDR1 and CDR2 are MDHEN and SYDVKM. The CDR3 sequence is CASSLSRSSNYEQYF. CDR3 nucleotides: TGTGCCAGCAGTTTGTCCAGATCTTCGAACTACGAGCAGTACTTC.

The chain uses TRBV19 and TRBJ2-2, with 8 bases identical to TRBD1. This CDR3 is built from 15 residues. Looked up from germline, CDR1 is LNHDA and CDR2 is SQIVND (reference sequence). V shed 7 bases and J 4 bases; nucleotides not matched to a gene: 8. The CDR3 coding sequence is TGTGCCAGTATGGAAGCAGGGGGCACCACCGGGGAGCTGTTTTTT. This codes for CASMEAGGTTGELFF. Full variable domain (outside the CDR3, taken from reference TRBV19 and TRBJ2-2): DGGITQSPKYLFRKEGQNVTLSCEQNLNHDAMYWYRQDPGQGLRLIYYSQIVNDFQKGDIAEGYSVSREKKESFPLTVTSAQKNPTAFYLCASMEAGGTTGELFFGEGSRLTVL.

The J gene is TRBJ1-1, the V gene TRBV10-3; TRBD1 aligns across 8 bases. The germline V gene has CDR1 ENHRY and CDR2 SYGVKD. Trimming removed 6 bases from V and 0 bases from J; junction bases left unmatched: 6. This CDR3 contains 15 residues. The CDR3 DNA is TGTGCCATCAGGAAGACAGGGGACTTGAACACTGAAGCTTTCTTT. It specifies CAIRKTGDLNTEAFF.

The chain couples TRBV13 to TRBJ2-3, with a tentative D call TRBD2 (5 bases). Germline V gene sequence: CDR1 PRHDT, CDR2 FYEKMQ (reference sequence). The CDR3 is made up of 16 amino acids. Between the trimmed V and J ends, which lost 1 base and 4 bases, there was a span of 15 bases. The CDR3: CASSLARRARADTQYF. The CDR3, as DNA: TGTGCCAGCAGCTTAGCGAGGCGCGCGAGGGCAGATACGCAGTATTTT.

The chain is built from TRBV19 and TRBJ1-2; 8 bases line up with TRBD1. Trimming removed 3 bases from V and 5 bases from J; junction bases left unmatched: 14. This CDR3 contains 17 residues. Germline lookup yields CDR1 LNHDA and CDR2 SQIVND (reference sequence). The CDR3 nucleotides are TGTGCCAGTAGTATCGGAGCAGGGGGCTCGATGTTGTATGGCTACACCTTC. Its protein is CASSIGAGGSMLYGYTF. The full variable domain, completed using reference TRBV19 and TRBJ1-2, is DGGITQSPKYLFRKEGQNVTLSCEQNLNHDAMYWYRQDPGQGLRLIYYSQIVNDFQKGDIAEGYSVSREKKESFPLTVTSAQKNPTAFYLCASSIGAGGSMLYGYTFGSGTRLTVV.

The chain is built from TRBV7-3 and TRBJ2-2, with a tentative D call TRBD2 (5 bases). Germline CDR1 is SGHTA and CDR2 is FQGTGA. The CDR3 has 17 residues. The ends were cut back, 4 bases at V and 4 bases at J, with 19 bases in the middle. The CDR3 loop is CASSSTRASWGTGELFF. The CDR3 bases are TGTGCCAGCAGCTCGACGCGGGCCTCCTGGGGCACCGGGGAGCTGTTTTTT.

The chain links TRBV7-9 to TRBJ1-1; no definite D call. CDR1 is SEHNR, CDR2 FQNEAQ, per germline (reference sequence). Trimming left V 5 bases short and J 1 base short, with 8 bases between. CDR3 size: 13 residues. The CDR3 sequence: CASSKESNTEAFF. The CDR3 DNA sequence: TGTGCCAGCAGCAAAGAGTCGAACACTGAAGCTTTCTTT.

The chain combines TRBV6-1 with TRBJ2-7; D perhaps matches TRBD2 (5 bases). Germline V gene data show CDR1 as MNHNS and CDR2 as SASEGT. With 2 bases removed from V and 6 bases from J, the gap between germline ends came to 11 bases. This CDR3 comprises 13 residues. The CDR3 region is CASSENFRGEQYF. CDR3 nucleotide sequence: TGTGCCAGCAGTGAAAATTTCCGGGGCGAGCAGTACTTC.

V usage is TRBV7-3 and J usage is TRBJ2-3; D unresolved. Germline lookup yields CDR1 SGHTA and CDR2 FQGTGA. The V end lost 4 bases, the J end lost 4 bases, and 15 bases lay between the germline ends. The CDR3 extends over 15 amino acids. The CDR3 here is CASSSGPGWADTQYF. The CDR3 DNA reads as TGTGCCAGCAGCTCCGGCCCGGGTTGGGCAGATACGCAGTATTTT.

This chain links TRBV28 with TRBJ1-6; 10 bases match TRBD1. This CDR3 has 16 residues. The V gene's germline CDR1 is MDHEN and CDR2 SYDVKM. V shed 7 bases, J shed 10 bases, and the junction held 13 bases outside the gene matches. The CDR3 region has the DNA TGTGCCAGCATATTTGGCGGGACAGGGGCTAGCTCACCCCTCCACTTT. Residues: CASIFGGTGASSPLHF.

DNA for the CDR3: TGTGCCAGCAGCCGATGGGACAAATTCACGACCGGGGAGCTGTTTTTT. Its translation: CASSRWDKFTTGELFF. The rearrangement uses TRBV5-8 and TRBJ2-2; a possible D gene is TRBD1 (6 bases). Trimming took off 4 bases at V and 5 bases at J, with 18 bases between the two ends. Germline assignment: CDR1 SGHTS and CDR2 YDEGEE. CDR3 size: 16 residues.